The 16 T cell receptor beta chains given below trace back to one sample, sequenced in a study of T cell responses to AZD1222 COVID-19 vaccine (dated by TCRdb to about 2021). The receptor library was made with the immunoSEQ multiplex PCR assay. TCRdb provides this immuneACCESS table in a form limited to in-frame rearrangements. Some clones are lacking; in checked studies, under half of them reflect an unresolved V gene, and why the rest are absent is not known. The sample profile shows 25,000 to 35,000 clones; roughly 73% of them were found once. The ten largest account for 5% to 6.5% of the sample. Per the publication, the time point label means: baseline before first vaccination. The sequencing used peripheral blood, collected on day 0 of AZD1222 vaccination. Receptors were obtained from an adult in good health.

The chain uses TRBV10-3 and TRBJ2-5; perhaps TRBD1 as D (6 bases). The length of the CDR3 is 12 residues. The V end lost 8 bases, the J end lost 3 bases, and 10 bases lay between the germline ends. Germline V gives CDR1 ENHRY, CDR2 SYGVKD. The CDR3 nucleotides read TGTGCCATCGGGACAAACGAAGAGACCCAGTACTTC. Translation gives CAIGTNEETQYF.

CDR3 DNA: TGTGCCAGCAGTTTTCTCAGGGAGACTGGCTACACCTTC. Encoded protein: CASSFLRETGYTF. V and J are TRBV12-3 or TRBV12-4 and TRBJ1-2, with D perhaps matching TRBD1 (5 bases). V lost 3 bases and J lost 7, with 12 bases in between. The CDR3 is 13 amino acids.

The chain is built from TRBV14 and TRBJ2-7; TRBD2 matches at 10 bases. V lost 6 bases and J lost 6; bases outside the gene matches: 5. The CDR3 has 13 amino acids. The germline V gene encodes CDR1 SGHDN and CDR2 FVKESK. The CDR3 sequence: CASSPAGGREQYV. The CDR3 nucleotides are TGTGCCAGCAGTCCAGCGGGAGGGCGCGAGCAGTACGTC.

CDR3 sequence reads: CASRSLAGGQETQYF. CDR3 DNA sequence: TGTGCCAGTAGGTCACTAGCGGGAGGGCAAGAGACCCAGTACTTC. V usage is TRBV19 and J usage is TRBJ2-5; 13 nucleotides line up with TRBD2. With V trimmed by 6 bases and J by 2 bases, 3 bases remained unmatched. The CDR3 has 15 residues. Germline CDR1 is LNHDA and CDR2 is SQIVND (reference sequence).

The chain employs TRBV3-1 (or the pseudogene TRBV3-2) and TRBJ2-3; D is uncertain. V lost 3 bases, J lost 8 bases, and 12 bases lay in between. CDR3 length equals 13 residues. Germline lookup yields CDR1 LGHDT and CDR2 YNNKEL (reference sequence). DNA of the CDR3: TGTGCCAGCAGCCAGGGTGCCCCGGCTACGCAGTATTTT. This encodes CASSQGAPATQYF.

V gene TRBV12-3 or TRBV12-4 combines with J gene TRBJ1-1; a possible D gene is TRBD1 (5 bases). The V gene lost 6 bases and the J gene lost 5 bases, with 10 bases spanning the gap. This CDR3 is 12 amino acids long. CDR3 residues: CASSGGETEAFF. In nucleotides, the CDR3 is TGTGCCAGCAGCGGGGGAGAGACTGAAGCTTTCTTT.

The gene calls are TRBV11-2 and TRBJ2-3; D not resolved. The CDR3 loop spans 11 amino acids. The V gene's germline CDR1 is SGHAT and CDR2 FQNNGV. V lost 6 bases to trimming and J lost 2 bases, with 3 bases between them. As DNA, the CDR3 is TGTGCCAGCAGACACACAGATACGCAGTATTTT. Encoded protein: CASRHTDTQYF.

The V call is TRBV19, the J call TRBJ2-1; tentative D call: TRBD2 (6 bases). V shed 3 bases and J shed 2 bases, with 11 bases lying between them. Per germline, CDR1 LNHDA and CDR2 SQIVND (reference sequence). This CDR3 contains 15 residues. The CDR3 sequence is CASSITSSPYNEQFF. CDR3 bases: TGTGCCAGTAGTATCACTAGCTCTCCCTACAATGAGCAGTTCTTC.

The rearrangement joins TRBV7-6 to TRBJ2-7, with 11 bases that match TRBD2. Germline CDR1 and CDR2: SGHVS and FNYEAQ. The length of the CDR3 is 15 residues. The trim removed 5 bases at V and 3 bases at J, leaving 6 bases unmatched. DNA for the CDR3: TGTGCCAGCAGCATAACGACTAGCGGGATCTACGAGCAGTACTTC. Residues: CASSITTSGIYEQYF. The complete variable domain, with remaining parts taken from reference TRBV7-6 and TRBJ2-7, reads GAGVSQSPRYKVTKRGQDVALRCDPISGHVSLYWYRQALGQGPEFLTYFNYEAQQDKSGLPNDRFSAERPEGSISTLTIQRTEQRDSAMYRCASSITTSGIYEQYFGPGTRLTVT.

The chain uses TRBV2 and TRBJ2-7, with TRBD1 identical over 8 bases. Germline CDR1 SNHLY, CDR2 FYNNEI. The CDR3 contains 13 residues. With V trimmed by 6 bases and J by 3 bases, 4 bases remained unmatched. This CDR3 reads CASSGDRSYEQYF. The CDR3 nucleotides are TGTGCCAGCAGCGGGGACAGGAGCTACGAGCAGTACTTC.

This clone was seen once. The chain joins TRBV19 to TRBJ2-7; TRBD2 matches 8 bases. Germline V gene sequence: CDR1 LNHDA, CDR2 SQIVND (reference sequence). The CDR3 sequence is 15 residues long. The J segment lost 1 base and the V segment lost 7 bases, leaving 9 bases of the junction unmatched. This CDR3 is CASTSGGGPSYEQYF. The DNA for the CDR3 is TGTGCCAGTACCTCAGGCGGGGGGCCTTCCTACGAGCAGTACTTC.

The chain employs TRBV6-5 and TRBJ1-4, with D possibly being TRBD1 (5 bases). The CDR3 covers 15 residues. Germline CDR1 is MNHEY and CDR2 is SVGAGI. V lost 0 bases and J lost 8, with 13 bases in between. As DNA, the CDR3 is TGTGCCAGCAGTTACTCAGGAGGGGTGCGGGAAAAACTGTTTTTT. The encoded protein is CASSYSGGVREKLFF.

The rearrangement joins TRBV16 to TRBJ1-2; D not resolved. Trimming took 5 bases from V and 5 from J, leaving 9 bases between them. CDR3 length: 12 amino acids. Germline V gene lookup returns CDR1 KGHSY and CDR2 FQNENV. The CDR3 nucleotides are TGTGCCAGCAGCATGAGGCAGTATGGCTACACCTTC. This gives the protein CASSMRQYGYTF.

This sequence joins TRBV5-1 and TRBJ2-5; 7 bases are shared with TRBD2. The CDR3 contains 13 residues. Trimming at V came to 7 bases and at J to 3 bases, leaving 6 bases not matched to a gene. Germline CDR1 is SGHRS and CDR2 is YFSETQ. The CDR3 DNA reads as TGCGCCAGCGGGAGGGACCCAGAAGAGACCCAGTACTTC. It translates to CASGRDPEETQYF. Using reference TRBV5-1 and TRBJ2-5 for the parts outside the CDR3, the full variable domain is KAGVTQTPRYLIKTRGQQVTLSCSPISGHRSVSWYQQTPGQGLQFLFEYFSETQRNKGNFPGRFSGRQFSNSRSEMNVSTLELGDSALYLCASGRDPEETQYFGPGTRLLVL.

The gene calls are TRBV27 and TRBJ2-7, with 8 nucleotides matching TRBD2. This CDR3 contains 14 residues. In germline, CDR1 is MNHEY, CDR2 SMNVEV (reference sequence). V was clipped by 1 base and J by 6 bases; unmatched bases: 5. For the CDR3, the DNA is TGTGCCAGCAGTTTATACCTAGCGGGCTCCGAGCAGTACTTC. This translates into CASSLYLAGSEQYF.

CDR3 region: CAISPGQINYGYTF. CDR3 sequence (DNA): TGTGCCATCAGCCCGGGACAGATAAACTATGGCTACACCTTC. This chain links TRBV10-3 with TRBJ1-2; 7 bases align to TRBD1. The CDR3 runs to 14 residues. Looked up from germline, CDR1 is ENHRY and CDR2 is SYGVKD. Trimming took 6 bases from V and 2 from J; bases not matched to a gene: 6.